The sequence of this T cell receptor (beta chain) was determined in a study of technical replicates of blood from a few donors. Germline V gene lookup returns CDR1 MNHEY and CDR2 SMNVEV (reference sequence). The CDR3 runs 12 residues. V lost 8 bases to trimming and J lost 2 bases, with 8 bases between them. Some clones are missing from TCRdb's copy, which holds only in-frame ones; the method was immunoSEQ multiplex PCR. The sample consists of around 92,000 clones, around 95% of them appearing once. V is TRBV27 and J is TRBJ2-3; D is possibly TRBD2 (6 bases). The specimen sequenced was T cells isolated from PBMCs. The source is a human donor in good health. The CDR3 is CASGRLTDTQYF. Written as DNA, the CDR3 is TGTGCCAGCGGGAGGCTCACAGATACGCAGTATTTT.